The 10 T cell receptor beta chains reported below all come from one sample, sequenced in a study of cytomegalovirus exposure and HLA in healthy donors. Clones were sequenced by immunoSEQ multiplex PCR, and TCRdb holds only the in-frame ones, with some missing. The sample consists of some 260,000 clones, 90% of them appearing once. Source material: PBMCs. The receptors originated from a woman younger than 45 in good health and CMV-seronegative.

V and J are TRBV2 and TRBJ2-1; tentatively, D is TRBD2 (5 bases). V lost 6 bases to trimming and J lost 9 bases, with 15 bases between them. This CDR3 spans 13 amino acids. CDR1 is SNHLY and CDR2 is FYNNEI in the germline V gene. CDR3 nucleotide sequence: TGTGCCAGCAGGGCCCACGAGGGTGGTGAGCAGTTCTTC. Residues: CASRAHEGGEQFF.

CDR3 sequence: CASSFTDTQYF. The CDR3 coding sequence is TGTGCCAGCAGCTTCACAGATACGCAGTATTTT. The chain employs TRBV5-6 and TRBJ2-3; D ambiguous. This CDR3 is built from 11 residues. V lost 2 bases and J 2 bases, leaving 0 bases between the germline ends. CDR1 and CDR2 from the germline V gene are SGHDT and YYEEEE.

V is TRBV9 and J is TRBJ2-5; D remains ambiguous. V was clipped by 0 bases and J by 1 base, with 16 bases between them. The CDR3 has 17 residues. CDR1 and CDR2 (germline): SGDLS, YYNGEE. The CDR3 DNA follows: TGTGCCAGCAGCGTAGGGCCCCAGGTGTCCCCCCAAGAGACCCAGTACTTC. Encoded protein: CASSVGPQVSPQETQYF.

The chain has TRBV11-3 and TRBJ2-1; D remains unclear. Trimming removed 5 bases at V and 6 bases at J, with 8 bases between. CDR3 size: 12 residues. From germline, CDR1 is SGHNT and CDR2 YENEEA. The CDR3 loop reads CASSLDFNEQFF. DNA of the CDR3: TGTGCCAGCAGCCTTGACTTCAATGAGCAGTTCTTC.

The chain uses TRBV7-9 and TRBJ2-5, with a weak D call TRBD2 (6 bases). Germline V gives CDR1 SEHNR, CDR2 FQNEAQ (reference sequence). V gave up 1 base and J gave up 2 bases, with 11 bases separating them. The CDR3 sequence is 15 residues long. CDR3 sequence: CASSLGDGGQETQYF. CDR3 sequence (DNA): TGTGCCAGCAGCTTAGGAGATGGGGGGCAAGAGACCCAGTACTTC.

The V and J genes are TRBV7-2 and TRBJ1-1; D unclear. V shed 3 bases and J shed 3 bases, with 11 bases lying between them. CDR3 length equals 14 residues. Germline lookup yields CDR1 SGHTA and CDR2 FQGNSA. In DNA form, the CDR3 reads TGTGCCAGCAGCTTCCCAAATAGGGACACTGAAGCTTTCTTT. Protein product: CASSFPNRDTEAFF.

This clone was picked up one time. The CDR3 loop reads CASSLDVGLEEQFF. The CDR3 DNA reads as TGCGCCAGCAGCTTGGATGTCGGTCTTGAGGAGCAGTTCTTC. The chain couples TRBV5-1 to TRBJ2-1; no firm D call. This CDR3 contains 14 residues. CDR1 is SGHRS, CDR2 YFSETQ, per germline. Trimming pared 0 bases from V and 10 bases from J, leaving 14 bases between.

This clone came up a few times. The V and J genes are TRBV4-2 and TRBJ2-1; 8 nucleotides match TRBD2. The CDR3 has 16 residues. The J segment lost 8 bases and the V segment lost 0 bases, leaving 9 bases of the junction unmatched. The germline CDR1 and CDR2 sequences are LGHNA and YNFKEQ. The CDR3 region has the DNA TGTGCCAGCAGCCAAGAGATGGGTAGCGGGGCCCATGAGCAGTTCTTC. Residues: CASSQEMGSGAHEQFF.

CDR3 sequence reads: CASSVSSGAPTDTQYF. The CDR3, as DNA: TGTGCCAGCAGCGTCTCTAGCGGGGCCCCAACAGATACGCAGTATTTT. The chain combines TRBV9 with TRBJ2-3, with 9 bases identical to TRBD2. This CDR3 has 16 residues. Germline CDR1 SGDLS, CDR2 YYNGEE. The V gene end was trimmed by 2 bases and the J gene end by 3 bases; junction bases not matched to a gene: 7.

This clone occurred once. This chain joins TRBV9 and TRBJ2-3; TRBD2 matches 7 bases. Trimming removed 0 bases from V and 2 bases from J; junction bases left unmatched: 6. The CDR3 is 16 amino acids. Germline V gene sequence: CDR1 SGDLS, CDR2 YYNGEE. This CDR3 is CASSVELAAATDTQYF. The CDR3 bases are TGTGCCAGCAGCGTAGAGCTAGCGGCAGCCACAGATACGCAGTATTTT.